This TCR beta chain was obtained from a study of blood T cell repertoires in COVID-19 (dated by TCRdb to 2020 to 2021). With regard to the full study: Samples covering the acute and convalescent phases of COVID-19 were provided by collaborators in the United States, Italy and Spain. The prospective study material was composed of cDNA or gDNA derived from T cells, B-cell-depleted T cells, or PBMCs. Subjects who had been exposed to COVID-19, were actively infected with it, or had recovered from it provided the deeply sampled blood TCRbeta repertoires that made up the dataset. The repertoires were released in a freely available public database intended as a resource for research on the immune response to SARS-CoV-2. Samples were obtained from the ongoing ImmuneRACE study (first 160 participants) and from about 1,300 subjects provided by 6 global collaborators. The sample metadata nearly always contained a de-identified subject ID, COVID-19 status, age in years and sex. HLA class I and class II types, where available, came from metadata supplied by the sample provider rather than from assay-based typing. Here is what the overall study found, with its caveats: The quantity of clinical and demographic metadata differed by source and by participant and was supplied without curation.

Germline trimming: 1 base from V, 3 bases from J; junction bases outside gene matches: 5. The germline V gene (reference sequence) specifies LGHDT as CDR1 and YNNKEL as CDR2. Including cysteine and phenylalanine, the CDR3 has 15 amino acids. Only the CDR3 DNA is retained, 45 bases long and in frame from the first base. Participants in the prospective study were aged about 18 to 90 years, lived in about two dozen United States geographic areas, and enrolled through a virtual design. In the prospective study, participants were assigned to cohorts based on the clinical history participants reported in a screening survey and a study questionnaire. For ImmuneRACE Cohort 3, a participant was defined as recovered based on two consecutive negative NP/OP PCR tests, clearance by a healthcare professional, or resolution of symptoms. Each participant in the prospective study had whole blood, serum and a nasopharyngeal or oropharyngeal swab collected by mobile phlebotomists. Prospective study participants could optionally give additional blood draws and questionnaires over a roughly two-month period. Blood samples from the prospective study were shipped frozen or at room temperature prior to DNA extraction.

The immunoSEQ Assay, a bias-controlled multiplex PCR, was used to amplify TCRbeta CDR3 regions from genomic DNA. The original methods were these. The number of nucleated cells in each sample was estimated from the amplification of reference gene primers within the assay. To quantify the absolute abundance of each unique TCRbeta CDR3 rearrangement, sequence reads were collapsed and filtered. Productive Simpson clonality was computed per sample as the square root of Simpson's diversity index over productive rearrangements. The clones in this table, taken by TCRdb from immuneACCESS, are in-frame only. Not every clone is retained; where verified, under half of the shortfall comes from an unresolved V gene, and the cause of the rest is unknown. V, J and clone size derive from that table, while D and trimming were established from the DNA sequence. The sample table shows under 300,000 clones, and 65% to 90% are seen once. Roughly a sixth of the sample is in the top ten clones.

Note on this clone: Its antigen remains undetermined. Base qualities are not provided; no much larger clone lies one nucleotide away.

The sequence is built from TRBV3-1 (or the pseudogene TRBV3-2) and TRBJ1-1, and 7 junction bases match TRBD1. The sequenced material came from PBMCs or T cells enriched from blood (not recorded which). The sequence was collected from a man aged 18 to 30 who had recovered from COVID-19. DNA sequence: TGTGCCAGCAGCCAAGGCAGGGGGTTGGACACTGAAGCTTTCTTT. Its product reads: CASSQGRGLDTEAFF.